A selection of T cell receptor beta chains follows, all from one sample in a study of blood T cell repertoires in COVID-19. Using immunoSEQ multiplex PCR, the repertoire was profiled, and TCRdb retains in-frame clones only, with some absent. Among 200,000 or so clones listed, approximately 82% were seen once. The sample consisted of peripheral blood. The receptors shown here come from a human donor with acute or convalescent COVID-19. The donor label of this sample is uncertain. Each CDR3 is given with its conserved first and last residue. Each record gives: V gene, clone size, CDR3 protein. Size values are once, few and many counts, or a class for expanded clones, and some rows have none.

>TRBV29-1|NA
CSATSLDTQYF
>TRBV6-1|once
CASSERGQGALKSNQPQHF
>TRBV4-2|NA
CASSQGLAGGPQETQYF
>TRBV5-4|NA
CASSLDSYGYTF
>TRBV10-1|NA
CASSASGGSGDTQYF
>TRBV7-3|NA
CASSQGGAGGTYGYTF
>TRBV27|NA
CASSFREGNQPQHF
>TRBV12-3/TRBV12-4|NA
CASSGTARYGYTF
>TRBV5-4|NA
CASSPIDRSSYEQYF
>TRBV6-2/TRBV6-3|NA
CASSHGANYGYTF
>TRBV24-1|NA
CATSDRRGDYGYTF
>TRBV7-9|NA
CASSFRLAATQYF
>TRBV7-3|NA
CASSRARPGQGTGELFF
>TRBV9|many
CASSVGTGGGYGYTF
>TRBV18|NA
CASSPMTGAPDTQYF
>TRBV7-3|NA
CASSSRGTGNPGANVLTF
>TRBV7-6|NA
CASTDRLTDTQYF
>TRBV27|NA
CASSPRGGNEQFF
>TRBV20-1|once
CSASQHRGNQPQHF
>TRBV7-2|few
CASSPGLAGVRETQYF
>TRBV7-8|NA
CASSRDSGLARGEQFF
>TRBV27|NA
CASRLGTATDTQYF
>TRBV11-2|few
CASSFGGSGNTIYF
>TRBV9|once
CASSVAPAGGPGGELFF
>TRBV27|NA
CASRLAGADTQYF
>TRBV28|NA
CASSLARGVHGYTF
>TRBV25-1|NA
CASSGGHWSSYNSPLHF
>TRBV7-2|NA
CASSLGRTDTQYF
>TRBV10-1|NA
CASSGDRNSGNTIYF
>TRBV18|NA
CASSGVGANTGELFF
>TRBV13|few
CASSLRGSEKLFF
>TRBV12-2|NA
CASRHSRVRQPQHF
>TRBV27|NA
CASSLGRVTGTEAFF
>TRBV11-2|NA
CASSSRTSGVDTQYF
>TRBV21-1|NA
CASSKKHATGVFEQYF
>TRBV5-1|NA
CASRVRETGNTEAFF